The rows below give T cell receptor beta chains drawn from one sample of a study of siplizumab effects on memory and regulatory T cells. Clones were sequenced by immunoSEQ multiplex PCR, and TCRdb holds only the in-frame ones, with some missing. The sample lists approximately 91,000 clones, over 90% occurring once. Specimen: CD8+ T cells sorted from blood. The receptors shown here come from a human donor in good health. CDR3s include the opening cysteine and the closing phenylalanine or tryptophan. D genes are given only for firm matches. The listing skips clone size in some rows; elsewhere it reads once, few, many or a size class.

v_gene	j_gene	abundance	d_gene	CDR3nt	CDR3aa
TRBV19	TRBJ2-2	-	-	TGTGCCAGTAGTATAGAGACAGGCACCGGGGAGCTGTTTTTT	CASSIETGTGELFF
TRBV10-3	TRBJ2-3	-	-	TGTGCCATCAGTGAGGTACACCGGGATACGCAGTATTTT	CAISEVHRDTQYF
TRBV12-5	TRBJ2-1	-	-	TGTGCTAGTGGCTCAGGGGGGGATGAGCAGTTCTTC	CASGSGGDEQFF
TRBV4-1	TRBJ2-1	-	TRBD2	TGCGCCAGCAGCCGCAGACGTACCGGGACTAGCGGTTACAATGAGCAGTTCTTC	CASSRRRTGTSGYNEQFF
TRBV7-9	TRBJ2-3	-	-	TGTGCCAGCAGCTTAGTCAGGGAAGATACGCAGTATTTT	CASSLVREDTQYF
TRBV19	TRBJ1-5	-	-	TGTGCCAGTAGTATGACCGGGAGTGGTGGCAATCAGCCCCAGCATTTT	CASSMTGSGGNQPQHF
TRBV6-5	TRBJ2-3	-	-	TGTGCCAGCAGTTACGGTAGGATTCGGACAGATACGCAGTATTTT	CASSYGRIRTDTQYF
TRBV7-6	TRBJ2-1	-	TRBD2	TGTGCCAGCAGCTTAGCTCGGACTAGCGGGAGGGCCTTGAATGAGCAGTTCTTC	CASSLARTSGRALNEQFF
TRBV28	TRBJ2-3	once	TRBD2	TGTGCCAGCAGCCGCTTAGCGGGTGAATCCGAGACTAGCGGGGAGTACATGCATACGCAGTATTTT	CASSRLAGESETSGEYMHTQYF
TRBV11-2	TRBJ2-1	-	TRBD2	TGTGCCAGCAGCCATACCGGGACTAGCGGGAGTGGGTCGCGTGAGCAGTTCTTC	CASSHTGTSGSGSREQFF
TRBV19	TRBJ1-5	-	-	TGTGCCAGTAGTTTTGGCGGGACCAATCAGCCCCAGCATTTT	CASSFGGTNQPQHF
TRBV19	TRBJ2-3	-	-	TGTGCCAGTAGCGTGACAGACACAGATACGCAGTATTTT	CASSVTDTDTQYF
TRBV7-6	TRBJ2-3	-	-	TGTGCCAGCAGCCTAGGCATAGCTCGGGGGATTAGCACAGATACGCAGTATTTT	CASSLGIARGISTDTQYF
TRBV4-1	TRBJ2-7	-	-	TGCGCCAGCAGCCGAACAAGGCAGATGGAATACGAGCAGTACTTC	CASSRTRQMEYEQYF
TRBV4-1	TRBJ2-7	-	TRBD1	TGCGCCAGCAGCCAATGGACAGGGAGGGAGCAGTACTTC	CASSQWTGREQYF
TRBV7-9	TRBJ2-7	-	-	TGTGCCAGCAGCTTAGTCTCTAACGAGCAGTACTTC	CASSLVSNEQYF
TRBV4-2	TRBJ2-4	-	-	TGTGCCAGCAGCCCAGGATTGTCCGACATTCAGTACTTC	CASSPGLSDIQYF
TRBV19	TRBJ1-1	-	TRBD1	TGTGCTTACCTACAGGGGGCGAAGGACACTGAAGCTTTCTTT	CAYLQGAKDTEAFF
TRBV19	TRBJ2-1	-	-	TGTGCCAGTAAAACGGCTTCCTACAATGAGCAGTTCTTC	CASKTASYNEQFF
TRBV15	TRBJ1-3	-	-	TGTGCCACCAGCAGAGGAGATCGACGTGGACAGGGAAACACCATATATTTT	CATSRGDRRGQGNTIYF
TRBV25-1	TRBJ2-5	-	TRBD1	TGTGCCACCTCCGGGACAGAAGAAGAGACCCAGTACTTC	CATSGTEEETQYF
TRBV7-9	TRBJ1-1	-	TRBD1	TGTGCCAGCAGCTTTACACAGGGGAGTAAGACTGAAGCTTTCTTT	CASSFTQGSKTEAFF
TRBV27	TRBJ2-3	once	-	TGTGCCAGCAGTACCCACACAGATACGCAGTATTTT	CASSTHTDTQYF
TRBV19	TRBJ2-1	-	TRBD2	TGTGCCAGTAGTCTCAGTCGGACTAGCGGGATATACAATGAGCAGTTCTTC	CASSLSRTSGIYNEQFF
TRBV7-9	TRBJ2-1	-	-	TGTGCCAGCAGCCCATCCCCCGCGGATGAGCAGTTCTTC	CASSPSPADEQFF
TRBV2	TRBJ2-5	-	TRBD1	TGTGCCAGGGGGGACAGGGGGAAGGAGACCCAGTACTTC	CARGDRGKETQYF
TRBV9	TRBJ1-5	-	-	TGTGCCAGCAGCGTAGGAAGCCTCAATCAGCCCCAGCATTTT	CASSVGSLNQPQHF
TRBV7-6	TRBJ2-7	once	TRBD1	TGTGCCAGCAGCTTAGAACAGGGGGTTTTCGAGCAGTACTTC	CASSLEQGVFEQYF
TRBV14	TRBJ1-6	-	-	TGTGCCAGCAGCACCACAGGGTTCAATTCACCCCTCCACTTT	CASSTTGFNSPLHF
TRBV6-6	TRBJ2-7	-	-	TGTGCCAGTGGGAAACTGTCGACTGCGACGCACGAGCAGTACTTC	CASGKLSTATHEQYF
TRBV7-9	TRBJ1-2	-	-	TGTGCCAGCAGCTTAGTGGGGCTATCCTTTGGAGGCTACACCTTC	CASSLVGLSFGGYTF
TRBV7-9	TRBJ2-2	-	TRBD1	TGTGCCAGCAGCTCATGGCGGGACAGGGGTCGAATCGGGGAGCTGTTTTTT	CASSSWRDRGRIGELFF
TRBV4-1	TRBJ1-2	-	TRBD1	TGCGCCAGCAGCCAAGGGATAGGACAGGGCAACTATGGCTACACCTTC	CASSQGIGQGNYGYTF
TRBV4-1	TRBJ1-4	-	-	TGCGCCAGCAGCCTGGAGGGGCCGACTAATGAAAAACTGTTTTTT	CASSLEGPTNEKLFF
TRBV7-3	TRBJ1-1	-	-	TGTGCCAGCAGCGAGACCCGAGGGGCTGCTGAAGCTTTCTTT	CASSETRGAAEAFF
TRBV29-1	TRBJ2-7	-	TRBD1	TGCAGCGCTCGGGACAGAAGCTACGAGCAGTACTTC	CSARDRSYEQYF
TRBV6-1	TRBJ1-1	-	-	TGTGCCAGCAGTGCGAAACAGGGCGTAAACACTGAAGCTTTCTTT	CASSAKQGVNTEAFF
TRBV4-2	TRBJ1-1	few	-	TGTGCCAGCAGCCAAGATCGGAGTTTCACTGAAGCTTTCTTT	CASSQDRSFTEAFF
TRBV9	TRBJ1-3	-	-	TGTGCCAGCAGCGTTACACAGACAAGTCGAAACACCATATATTTT	CASSVTQTSRNTIYF
TRBV7-3	TRBJ2-3	-	-	TGTGCCAGCAGCTTAATAGGAGGGCCAGGGTCGACAGATACGCAGTATTTT	CASSLIGGPGSTDTQYF
TRBV4-2	TRBJ2-3	-	TRBD2	TGTGCCAGCAGCCCAACGGGTCGGGACGCATTACTAGCGGGAGAAAGCACAGATACGCAGTATTTT	CASSPTGRDALLAGESTDTQYF
TRBV9	TRBJ1-5	-	-	TGTGCCAGCAGCGTGGGGAATCAGCCCCAGCATTTT	CASSVGNQPQHF
TRBV11-3	TRBJ1-1	few	-	TGTGCCAGCAGCTCAGGGTGGAACACTGAAGCTTTCTTT	CASSSGWNTEAFF
TRBV5-5	TRBJ2-5	-	-	TGTGCCAGCAGCTTGGCCGGACGTCACGGGGAGACCCAGTACTTC	CASSLAGRHGETQYF
TRBV10-1	TRBJ2-5	-	-	TGCGCCAGCCCCGAGCCCCGGGACAGGGGTCGACTAGCGGTCGGAGGGTCCCAAGAGACCCAGTACTTC	CASPEPRDRGRLAVGGSQETQYF
TRBV28	TRBJ1-1	-	-	TGTGCCAGCAGTCCTATGAACACTGAAGCTTTCTTT	CASSPMNTEAFF
TRBV9	TRBJ2-5	-	TRBD1	TGTGCCAGCAGCGTAGGGGACAGTGAAGAGACCCAGTACTTC	CASSVGDSEETQYF
TRBV10-3	TRBJ2-7	once	TRBD1	TGTGCCATCACGCCGGGACAGGGATCCTACGAGCAGTACTTC	CAITPGQGSYEQYF
TRBV29-1	TRBJ2-7	-	-	TGCAGCGTTGTAGAGGTCTACGAGCAGTACTTC	CSVVEVYEQYF
TRBV9	TRBJ2-1	-	-	TGTGCCAGCAGCGTAGGCGCCTTGCGGAGCTCCTACAATGAGCAGTTCTTC	CASSVGALRSSYNEQFF